Listed below are T cell receptor beta chains from one sample, sequenced in a study of control samples from healthy donors and cancer patients. The table came from immunoSEQ multiplex PCR; TCRdb's copy has only in-frame clones and leaves some out. Among about 98,000 clones, almost 85% were seen once, and the ten largest hold 2% to 2.5%. Sequenced material: blood. The receptors originated from a man in his fifties or sixties in good health. Each CDR3 is given with its conserved first and last residue. D genes are given only for firm matches. Clone sizes are given selectively: once, few, many, or a class where the clone is expanded.

v_call,clone_size,cdr3_length,j_call,d_call,cdr3_nt,cdr3_aa
TRBV27,few,15,TRBJ2-1,.,TGTGCCAGCAGTTTAGGGGGCATCACCTACAATGAGCAGTTCTTC,CASSLGGITYNEQFF
TRBV10-3,.,13,TRBJ2-7,TRBD2,TGTGCCATCAGTGGGGGGGGATCCTACGAGCAGTACTTC,CAISGGGSYEQYF
TRBV12-3/TRBV12-4,.,13,TRBJ1-6,.,TGTGCCAGCAGTTTAGTAGGGGATTCACCCCTCCACTTT,CASSLVGDSPLHF
TRBV7-2,few,15,TRBJ2-7,TRBD2,TGTGCCAGCAGCCCAACTAGCGGGAGCGACTACGAGCAGTACTTC,CASSPTSGSDYEQYF
TRBV5-1,.,12,TRBJ1-1,.,TGCGCCAGCAGCTTGGGGGGCTATGAAGCTTTCTTT,CASSLGGYEAFF
TRBV9,.,13,TRBJ2-3,.,TGTGCCAGCAGCGTAGAGGCCCGAGATACGCAGTATTTT,CASSVEARDTQYF
TRBV19,.,11,TRBJ2-1,TRBD1,TGTGCCAGTAAGCAGGGGGATGAGCAGTTCTTC,CASKQGDEQFF
TRBV29-1,.,13,TRBJ2-7,.,TGCAGCGTTCCGGGGGCGAATTCCTACGAGCAGTACTTC,CSVPGANSYEQYF
TRBV15,.,12,TRBJ1-1,.,TGTGCCACCAGCCCAGGGCGCGCTGAAGCTTTCTTT,CATSPGRAEAFF
TRBV11-3,.,17,TRBJ2-6,TRBD1,TGTGCCAGCAGCCCCGGGACAGGGGAGTCTGGGGCCAACGTCCTGACTTTC,CASSPGTGESGANVLTF
TRBV5-5,.,13,TRBJ2-5,.,TGTGCCAGCAGCTGGGGCAACAGAGAGACCCAGTACTTC,CASSWGNRETQYF
TRBV2,.,16,TRBJ1-6,TRBD1,TGTGCCAGCAGTGAAGATCCCAGGGGGCTGAAGTCACCCCTCCACTTT,CASSEDPRGLKSPLHF
TRBV18,.,14,TRBJ2-3,TRBD2,TGTGCCAGCTCACGGGACTATCTAACAGATACGCAGTATTTT,CASSRDYLTDTQYF
TRBV5-1,.,14,TRBJ2-2,.,TGCGCCAGCAGCTATAACAGAGACACCGGGGAGCTGTTTTTT,CASSYNRDTGELFF
TRBV5-4,few,19,TRBJ2-3,TRBD2,TGTGCCAGCAGGTTCAAATCACGGCGACTAGCGGGGGCCGGAGATACGCAGTATTTT,CASRFKSRRLAGAGDTQYF
TRBV5-1,.,16,TRBJ1-2,.,TGCGCCAGCAGCCGGTCCCCCCCACAGGCTAACTATGGCTACACCTTC,CASSRSPPQANYGYTF
TRBV19,few,15,TRBJ2-2,TRBD1,TGTGCCAGTAGTATAGGGACAGGGAACACCGGGGAGCTGTTTTTT,CASSIGTGNTGELFF
TRBV10-3,once,15,TRBJ2-5,TRBD1,TGTGCCATCAGTGAGCCGGCAGGGGGCGGGGAGACCCAGTACTTC,CAISEPAGGGETQYF
TRBV4-1,once,17,TRBJ2-4,TRBD1,TGCGCCAGCAGCCAAGATCCGGAGACAGGGGCCAAAAACATTCAGTACTTC,CASSQDPETGAKNIQYF
TRBV3-1/TRBV3-2,.,17,TRBJ2-1,.,TGTGCCAGCAGCCAAGAGGGGGGGCTCCAGTCCTACAATGAGCAGTTCTTC,CASSQEGGLQSYNEQFF
TRBV25-1,.,15,TRBJ2-7,TRBD1,TGTGCCAGCCGCCAGACAGGGTCAACATCCTACGAGCAGTACTTC,CASRQTGSTSYEQYF
TRBV27,.,16,TRBJ2-5,.,TGTGCCAGCAGTTTATGGGGCGGGTATGCACAAGAGACCCAGTACTTC,CASSLWGGYAQETQYF
TRBV4-1,.,16,TRBJ1-5,TRBD1,TGCGCCAGCAGCCAAGTCTGGGGGACAGCTAATCAGCCCCAGCATTTT,CASSQVWGTANQPQHF
TRBV11-2,.,15,TRBJ2-5,TRBD1,TGTGCCAGCAGCCCCTGGGACAGGCCGGGGGAGACCCAGTACTTC,CASSPWDRPGETQYF
TRBV5-4,.,13,TRBJ1-3,.,TGTGCCAGCAGCTTGTGGGGGGGAAACACCATATATTTT,CASSLWGGNTIYF
TRBV7-2,.,13,TRBJ2-1,.,TGTGCCAGCAGCCAGCCCGGAACTAATGAGCAGTTCTTC,CASSQPGTNEQFF
TRBV14,.,15,TRBJ2-7,TRBD2,TGTGCCAGCAGCGAGACACTAGCGGATTCTTCCGAGCAGTACTTC,CASSETLADSSEQYF
TRBV30,.,12,TRBJ2-7,.,TGTGCCTGGAGCCAAAGGGCAGGGGGACTGTACTTC,CAWSQRAGGLYF
TRBV4-1,.,14,TRBJ2-7,.,TGCGCCAGCAGCCAAGAGATTTCGGACTCTCAAGTGTACTTC,CASSQEISDSQVYF
TRBV2,.,12,TRBJ1-1,.,TGTGCCAGCAATCAACAGGGCCGTGAAGCTTTCTTT,CASNQQGREAFF
TRBV18,.,15,TRBJ2-1,TRBD1,TGTGCCAGCTCACCCGGGACAGGCACCTACAATGAGCAGTTCTTC,CASSPGTGTYNEQFF
TRBV5-1,.,12,TRBJ2-1,.,TGCGCCAGCAGCACAACCAGCAATGAGCAGTTCTTC,CASSTTSNEQFF
TRBV2,.,13,TRBJ2-5,.,TGTGCCAGCAGTGGGGTCGGGGGAGAGACCCAGTACTTC,CASSGVGGETQYF
TRBV7-9,.,14,TRBJ1-4,TRBD1,TGTGCCAGCAGCTCCTTGACAGGGGGTGAAAAACTGTTTTTT,CASSSLTGGEKLFF
TRBV28,.,14,TRBJ2-7,.,TGTGCCAGCAGTTTAATCAGGGGAGGAAGCGAGCAGTACTTC,CASSLIRGGSEQYF
TRBV30,.,15,TRBJ1-1,.,TGTGCCTGGAGTGTACGTAGGCCTAAGCTAGTTGAAGCTTTCTTT,CAWSVRRPKLVEAFF
TRBV13,.,14,TRBJ2-7,.,TGTGCCAGCAGCACGGGACTCGTCTTCCGCGAGCAGTACTTC,CASSTGLVFREQYF
TRBV6-1,.,13,TRBJ1-1,.,TGTGCCAGCAGTGAAGGAGCGGTTTTGGACGCTTTCTTT,CASSEGAVLDAFF
TRBV15,.,16,TRBJ2-4,TRBD2,TGTGCCACCAGCAGAGATGCCGGGGGGGCCAAAAACATTCAGTACTTC,CATSRDAGGAKNIQYF
TRBV5-6,few,13,TRBJ2-5,.,TGTGCCAGCAGCTTATCGGCAGCCGAGACCCAGTACTTC,CASSLSAAETQYF
TRBV7-2,.,14,TRBJ1-1,TRBD1,TGTGCCAGCAGCTTAGAGCGACAGGGGGTAGAAGCTTTCTTT,CASSLERQGVEAFF
TRBV7-9,.,17,TRBJ2-1,TRBD2,TGTGCCAGCAGCCCTCGGGGACTAGCGGGAGCGGGCAATGAGCAGTTCTTC,CASSPRGLAGAGNEQFF
TRBV7-2,once,15,TRBJ2-1,.,TGTGCCAGCAGCTTAGCGGGCCCTACCTACAATGAGCAGTTCTTC,CASSLAGPTYNEQFF
TRBV9,.,15,TRBJ2-7,.,TGTGCCAGCAGCGAGGGGTCGGGGGAAGGCTACGAGCAGTACTTC,CASSEGSGEGYEQYF
TRBV25-1,.,17,TRBJ1-2,.,TGTGCCAGCAGTGAATTTGGCAGGGGAATTTCATCGGGTGGCTACACCTTC,CASSEFGRGISSGGYTF
TRBV7-9,once,16,TRBJ2-7,TRBD1,TGTGCCAGCAGCTCCTCGACAGGGGACATGCGTAGGGAGCAGTACTTC,CASSSSTGDMRREQYF
TRBV5-1,.,14,TRBJ2-7,.,TGCGCCAGCAGAGCCGGGACGGTGACCTACGAGCAGTACTTC,CASRAGTVTYEQYF
TRBV6-4,.,18,TRBJ1-3,TRBD1,TGTGCCAGCAGTGACTCGGGTAGGGGGCCCCTCTCTGGAAACACCATATATTTT,CASSDSGRGPLSGNTIYF
TRBV7-8,once,15,TRBJ1-3,.,TGTGCCAGCAGCCAGGTTGGGGTCCCTCGAAACACCATATATTTT,CASSQVGVPRNTIYF
TRBV4-2,once,15,TRBJ1-5,.,TGTGCCAGCAGCCAAGATGGATCGACGGATAGGCCCCAGCATTTT,CASSQDGSTDRPQHF
TRBV28,.,16,TRBJ2-4,.,TGTGCCAGCAGTTCCACGGGACAAGGTCTTCAAAACATTCAGTACTTC,CASSSTGQGLQNIQYF
TRBV7-8,.,15,TRBJ2-2,.,TGTGCCAGCAGCTTAGATCCCACGGTCACCGGGGAGCTGTTTTTT,CASSLDPTVTGELFF
TRBV27,.,14,TRBJ1-4,.,TGTGCCAGCAGTTTAAACAGGAGGCTTGAGGGACTGTTTTTT,CASSLNRRLEGLFF
TRBV7-6,.,13,TRBJ1-5,.,TGTGCCAGCAGCTTAACGGACAATCAGCCCCAGCATTTT,CASSLTDNQPQHF
TRBV11-3,.,17,TRBJ2-5,TRBD2,TGTGCCAGCAGCTTAGGAGTGGTAGCGGGAGATCAAGAGACCCAGTACTTC,CASSLGVVAGDQETQYF
TRBV28,.,11,TRBJ1-1,.,TGTGCCAGCAGTTTCGAGTACCAAGCTTTCTTT,CASSFEYQAFF
TRBV28,.,14,TRBJ2-7,TRBD1,TGTGCCAGTTACAGGGGATCTCACTCCTACGAGCAGTACTTC,CASYRGSHSYEQYF
TRBV5-1,.,15,TRBJ2-5,TRBD1,TGCGCCAGCAGCTTGGGGACAGGGGGCGGAGAGACCCAGTACTTC,CASSLGTGGGETQYF
TRBV20-1,once,12,TRBJ2-5,.,TGCAGTGCTAGTGGGCTTCAGGAGACCCAGTACTTC,CSASGLQETQYF